These T cell receptor beta chains were read from a single sample in a study of chemoradiotherapy in HPV16-positive cancers. The protocol was immunoSEQ multiplex PCR, while the TCRdb copy is restricted to in-frame clones and leaves out a portion. The data show about 20,000 clones, around 87% seen once. Material: blood, obtained from a patient who underwent chemoradiotherapy. The receptors stem from a human donor with HPV-associated anogenital cancer. Each CDR3 is given with its conserved first and last residue. Clone size is given for some rows only: seen once, a few or many times, or a class if the clone is expanded.

abundance,j_gene,len,v_gene,CDR3aa
once,TRBJ1-5,16,TRBV7-8,CASSPNRQGAVGPQHF
.,TRBJ2-7,12,TRBV13,CASSLRTLEQYF
.,TRBJ1-1,14,TRBV10-3,CAISDRGENTEAFF
.,TRBJ2-7,13,TRBV14,CASSQGTNYEQYF
.,TRBJ2-5,13,TRBV29-1,CSVLRGAGETQYF
.,TRBJ2-7,15,TRBV7-2,CASSLRGTGAYEQYF
.,TRBJ2-7,14,TRBV5-6,CASSPGSPLNEQYF
.,TRBJ1-4,15,TRBV5-4,CASSDPGQSNEKLFF
.,TRBJ1-1,15,TRBV6-6,CASSYSGFGGTEAFF
.,TRBJ1-6,20,TRBV10-3,CAISESARPSMSSYNSPLHF
.,TRBJ2-7,15,TRBV7-2,CASSDSGTVSYEQYF
.,TRBJ1-1,17,TRBV14,CASSRAPGGRWFTEAFF
.,TRBJ1-4,15,TRBV10-3,CAISPGGATNEKLFF
.,TRBJ2-5,15,TRBV7-2,CASSLTSIIQETQYF
.,TRBJ1-2,16,TRBV6-5,CASSYSGEGRVDGYTF
.,TRBJ1-1,13,TRBV2,CASSSQGVAEAFF
once,TRBJ2-1,16,TRBV9,CASSVGGALFNNEQFF
.,TRBJ2-1,11,TRBV2,CASSKVDEQFF
.,TRBJ2-1,15,TRBV7-6,CASSSFEGARVEQFF
.,TRBJ2-1,17,TRBV5-6,CASSLVVLVSSYNEQFF
.,TRBJ1-3,16,TRBV13,CASSRRGGGSGNTIYF
.,TRBJ2-7,15,TRBV5-1,CASSSAGGISYEQYF
.,TRBJ1-6,14,TRBV5-1,CASSLRTGDSPLHF